What follows are 17 T cell receptor beta chains derived from one specimen sequenced in a study of T cells expressing NK-cell markers. TCRdb reprocessed the 5' RACE reads and reports one entry per CDR3 protein, with no DNA. The sample holds some 300,000 distinct CDR3 sequences. Sequenced sample: blood T cells: a sorted CD56 or NKG2C T cell subset, CD4+ or CD8+ T cells, or bulk PBMC T cells (not recorded which). These receptors all come from a young man in good health.

The chain is built from TRBV7-2 and TRBJ1-3; no DNA is available, so the TRBD1 call from TCRdb remains unchecked. Looked up from germline, CDR1 is SGHTA and CDR2 is FQGNSA. The CDR3 sequence is 17 residues long. CDR3 residues: CASSSGQGIPSGNTIYF. Full variable domain (missing parts from reference TRBV7-2 and TRBJ1-3): GAGVSQSPSNKVTEKGKDVELRCDPISGHTALYWYRQSLGQGLEFLIYFQGNSAPDKSGLPSDRFSAERTGGSVSTLTIQRTQQEDSAVYLCASSSGQGIPSGNTIYFGEGSWLTVV.

V is TRBV20-1 and J is TRBJ2-7; as DNA is missing, the TRBD1 call by TCRdb cannot be tested. Germline values: CDR1 DFQATT, CDR2 SNEGSKA (reference sequence). This CDR3 comprises 14 residues. The CDR3 reads CSARDRGQGYEQYF.

V usage is TRBV10-3 and J usage is TRBJ2-3; TCRdb lists TRBD1, though no DNA is available to test this call. Germline CDR1 and CDR2: ENHRY and SYGVKD. The CDR3 sequence is 14 residues long. This CDR3 reads CAIRGEQDTDTQYF.

The chain combines TRBV7-8 with TRBJ1-1. The germline V gene has CDR1 SGHVS and CDR2 FQNEAQ. This CDR3 is 15 amino acids long. CDR3 residues: CASSLRPGKDTEAFF.

The chain has TRBV14 and TRBJ1-2; TCRdb's D gene call, TRBD1, goes unchecked for lack of DNA. Germline V gives CDR1 SGHDN, CDR2 FVKESK. The CDR3 runs to 14 residues. The CDR3 reads CASSQDRGNYGYTF. The variable domain in full, completed from reference TRBV14 and TRBJ1-2, reads EAGVTQFPSHSVIEKGQTVTLRCDPISGHDNLYWYRRVMGKEIKFLLHFVKESKQDESGMPNNRFLAERTGGTYSTLKVQPAELEDSGVYFCASSQDRGNYGYTFGSGTRLTVV.

The rearrangement uses TRBV5-6 and TRBJ2-1; TCRdb's D call, TRBD1, is unchecked because there is no DNA. The CDR3 has 17 residues. Germline V gene lookup returns CDR1 SGHDT and CDR2 YYEEEE. CDR3 sequence: CASIDLMTRDKYNEQFF.

The gene calls are TRBV7-2 and TRBJ2-7; lacking DNA, the TRBD1 call made by TCRdb goes unchecked. In germline, CDR1 is SGHTA, CDR2 FQGNSA. The CDR3 runs 15 residues. CDR3 protein: CASSLVPGIGYEQYF. The full variable domain, completed using reference TRBV7-2 and TRBJ2-7, is GAGVSQSPSNKVTEKGKDVELRCDPISGHTALYWYRQSLGQGLEFLIYFQGNSAPDKSGLPSDRFSAERTGGSVSTLTIQRTQQEDSAVYLCASSLVPGIGYEQYFGPGTRLTVT.

The chain couples TRBV9 to TRBJ1-2; TCRdb's assignment of TRBD1 cannot be checked, as there is no DNA. CDR3 length: 12 amino acids. Germline CDR1 reads SGDLS; CDR2 reads YYNGEE. CDR3 residues: CASSGDGYGYTF.

This CDR3 is CSANRNQDNTDTQYF. The chain recombines TRBV20-1 with TRBJ2-3; the TCRdb call, TRBD1, lacks DNA for checking. CDR3 length equals 15 residues. In germline, CDR1 is DFQATT, CDR2 SNEGSKA (reference sequence).

The chain uses TRBV12-3 or TRBV12-4 and TRBJ2-1. The CDR3 sequence is 17 residues long. CDR3 residues: CASSLLDGRRSYNEQFF.

The V and J genes are TRBV7-6 and TRBJ2-3; TCRdb's D call, TRBD2, is unchecked because there is no DNA. This CDR3 region has 16 residues. In germline, CDR1 is SGHVS, CDR2 FNYEAQ. The chain's CDR3 is CASSLAALASTDTQYF.

The gene calls are TRBV10-3 and TRBJ2-1; the D gene TCRdb calls, TRBD2, cannot be checked with no DNA. This CDR3 comprises 14 residues. CDR1 ENHRY and CDR2 SYGVKD come from the germline V gene. The CDR3 loop reads CATVRGGSVHEQFF.

V gene TRBV4-3 combines with J gene TRBJ2-3. Per germline, CDR1 LGHNA and CDR2 YSLEER. This CDR3 spans 14 amino acids. The CDR3 loop is CASSQVAYTDTQYF.

The chain links TRBV29-1 to TRBJ1-1; there is no DNA to check the TCRdb D call of TRBD1. This CDR3 is 14 amino acids long. Germline V gene sequence: CDR1 SQVTM, CDR2 ANQGSEA. CDR3 protein: CSVKNRGRETEAFF.

The chain recombines TRBV20-1 with TRBJ2-3; TCRdb's assignment of TRBD2 cannot be checked, as there is no DNA. The CDR3 loop spans 16 amino acids. Germline lookup yields CDR1 DFQATT and CDR2 SNEGSKA (reference sequence). This CDR3 is CSARDAAGGLTDTQYF.

J is TRBJ2-5 and V is TRBV6-5; TCRdb's assignment of TRBD1 cannot be checked, as there is no DNA. The CDR3 has 14 residues. Per the germline V gene, CDR1 is MNHEY and CDR2 is SVGAGI. CDR3 protein: CASSYGRVQETQYF.

The J gene is TRBJ1-1, the V gene TRBV10-3; the D gene TCRdb calls, TRBD1, cannot be checked with no DNA. The CDR3 covers 13 residues. Germline assignment: CDR1 ENHRY and CDR2 SYGVKD. The CDR3 spells CAISSLGAGEAFF.